This TCR beta chain was identified in a study of cytomegalovirus exposure and HLA in healthy donors. The CDR3 contains 14 residues. Deletions cut 3 bases from V and 8 bases from J, with 11 bases between. CDR1 LNHDA and CDR2 SQIVND come from the germline V gene (reference sequence). Produced via immunoSEQ multiplex PCR; TCRdb's table is partial and in-frame only. The sample has more than 45,000 clones, roughly nine tenths seen once. This chain links TRBV19 with TRBJ1-6; D is possibly TRBD1 (5 bases). The TCR comes from a woman aged 18-29 years in good health and CMV-seronegative. The sample taken for sequencing was PBMCs. Here the CDR3 DNA reads TGTGCCAGTAGTATCGAAGGGGCCGATTCACCCCTCCACTTT. This encodes CASSIEGADSPLHF.